This T cell receptor (beta chain) was found in a study of CD8+ T cells in alopecia areata. Findings and limits, study-wide: Possibly because of HLA-related factors, TCR sharing was less clear across patients than in mice.

After isolation, RNA underwent reverse transcription to generate cDNA as the sequencing template. Some clones are missing from TCRdb's copy, which holds only in-frame ones; the method was immunoSEQ multiplex PCR. The data contain approximately 99,000 clones, under 65% of them singletons. Details on this clone: Its antigen is currently unknown.

The germline V gene encodes CDR1 SGHVS and CDR2 FNYEAQ. Trimming took off 2 bases at V and 2 bases at J, with 17 bases between the two ends. The CDR3 length is 17 residues. The V gene is TRBV7-6, the J gene TRBJ2-3; possibly TRBD1 for D (5 bases). Source material: NKG2D-low CD8+ T cells sorted from blood. The receptor comes from a human donor with alopecia areata. The CDR3 spells CASSLRAGRLDTDTQYF. Here the CDR3 DNA reads TGTGCCAGCAGCTTAAGAGCAGGGCGACTGGACACAGATACGCAGTATTTT.